This is a list of T cell receptor beta chains from one sample in a study of PD-L1 blockade in urothelial cancer. Sequencing used immunoSEQ multiplex PCR; TCRdb keeps in-frame clones, though not all of them. Among about 43,000 clones listed, 75% to 85% were seen once. The specimen comprised PBMCs, sampled around atezolizumab (anti-PD-L1) treatment. These TCRs come from a man aged 55-75 years with urothelial cancer. Each CDR3 is given with its conserved first and last residue. D genes are given only for firm matches.

v_call	d_call	j_call	cdr3_aa
TRBV14	NA	TRBJ1-3	CASSPSSGNTIYF
TRBV7-2	TRBD2	TRBJ2-7	CASSSRSSTSGTTYEQYF
TRBV28	NA	TRBJ2-7	CASSSRTVEYF
TRBV4-2	NA	TRBJ1-6	CASSHTTAGSGSPLHF
TRBV2	NA	TRBJ1-1	CASKQDSNTEAFF
TRBV5-6	TRBD1	TRBJ1-3	CASSRGTVGSGNTIYF
TRBV11-2	NA	TRBJ2-7	CASSSSGVEQYF
TRBV12-5	TRBD1	TRBJ2-5	CASGSGQGLETQYF
TRBV9	TRBD2	TRBJ2-1	CASSVELAGGYNEQFF
TRBV5-8	TRBD1	TRBJ1-1	CASPLRQGMNTEAFF
TRBV5-6	TRBD1	TRBJ2-3	CASSLPGQGSSDTQYF
TRBV5-4	TRBD1	TRBJ2-7	CASSRAGTGYEQYF
TRBV7-9	TRBD2	TRBJ2-3	CASSRAGYTDTQYF
TRBV5-6	NA	TRBJ2-7	CASSLKGLPTYEQYF
TRBV10-3	TRBD2	TRBJ2-2	CAISAGGQSGELFF
TRBV5-1	NA	TRBJ2-3	CASSWGRGPSTDTQYF
TRBV7-2	NA	TRBJ1-5	CASSTDRLFQPQHF
TRBV6-6	TRBD1	TRBJ2-5	CASSLDRVQETQYF
TRBV7-2	NA	TRBJ2-6	CASSPQGGSGANVLTF
TRBV4-3	NA	TRBJ1-1	CASSQAGGITEAFF
TRBV29-1	TRBD1	TRBJ1-1	CSVVFSGRGPFLYTEAFF
TRBV7-9	NA	TRBJ1-1	CASSPHSQAFF
TRBV27	NA	TRBJ1-2	CASSPEFGANYGYTF
TRBV4-2	NA	TRBJ1-4	CASSQNIGGGTTNEKLFF
TRBV7-2	NA	TRBJ2-3	CASSFGDTQYF
TRBV11-3	NA	TRBJ2-7	CASTSWDFSYEQYF
TRBV28	NA	TRBJ1-1	CASSPPPGSLGTEAFF
TRBV5-1	TRBD2	TRBJ2-7	CASSLGLSGSEYEQYF
TRBV7-9	TRBD1	TRBJ2-2	CASSLRQGGGTGELFF
TRBV27	NA	TRBJ2-2	CASSYLGGGAGELFF
TRBV28	NA	TRBJ1-1	CASSLGEFTEAFF
TRBV19	NA	TRBJ1-2	CASSIDSRQYYGYTF